Below, one TCR beta chain is given with its context. The antigen is unknown. Germline CDR1 and CDR2: SNHLY and FYNNEI. There are 13 residues in the CDR3. With 6 bases clipped from V and 9 bases from J, the junction kept 6 bases outside the gene matches. This sample is drawn from a study of cytomegalovirus exposure and HLA in healthy donors. The study, taken as a whole, reports: Investigators reported 150 to 200 TCR beta chains as tied to cytomegalovirus. Segments of the TCR beta V type were, in most cases, productive about 87% or about 30% of the time in an earlier analysis. In a later analysis, CMV-associated beta chains were mostly HLA-associated, it appeared. Cytomegalovirus status, reportedly, was diagnosed with high specificity and sensitivity by the classifier.

60 Vbeta and 13 Jbeta primers were used in PCR. Produced via immunoSEQ multiplex PCR; TCRdb's table is partial and in-frame only. The table lists fewer than 250,000 clones, roughly 75% of them singletons, with approximately 1.7% in the top ten. This clonotype originated in a woman in her 30s in good health and CMV-seronegative. Sequenced sample: PBMCs. J is TRBJ2-1 and V is TRBV2, with 9 bases fitting TRBD1. The DNA of the CDR3 is TGTGCCAGCAGCGATACAGGGGGCACTGAGCAGTTCTTC. It translates to CASSDTGGTEQFF.